This T cell receptor (beta chain) was obtained from a study of blood T cell repertoires in COVID-19. For the study at large: T cells, B-cell-depleted T cells, or PBMCs provided the cDNA or gDNA that served as material.

Germline V CDR1 and CDR2: SGHRS, YFSETQ. Trimming shortened V by 4 bases and J by 7 bases, and 17 bases separated the two germline ends. The CDR3 totals 14 residues. Some clones are missing from TCRdb's copy, which holds only in-frame ones; the method was immunoSEQ multiplex PCR. In the table there are 140,000 to 150,000 clones, approximately 80% of which are singletons. Everyone who took part was roughly 18 to 89 years old, and they came from some 23 US areas. In assigning cohorts, the study relied on participant-reported clinical history. Donors in Cohort 3 who had recovered were those with two negative PCRs, healthcare professional clearance, or resolution of their symptoms.

Sequenced: PBMCs or T cells enriched from blood (not recorded which). This TCR derives from a woman aged 45 to 65 who had recovered from COVID-19. V and J are TRBV5-1 and TRBJ1-2; maybe TRBD1 (5 bases). The CDR3 loop reads CASSPLVQGLGYTF. The CDR3 region has the DNA TGCGCCAGCAGCCCACTAGTGCAGGGACTTGGCTACACCTTC. Drawing the rest from reference TRBV5-1 and TRBJ1-2, the complete variable domain is KAGVTQTPRYLIKTRGQQVTLSCSPISGHRSVSWYQQTPGQGLQFLFEYFSETQRNKGNFPGRFSGRQFSNSRSEMNVSTLELGDSALYLCASSPLVQGLGYTFGSGTRLTVV.